What follows is one T cell receptor (beta chain) and its context. The antigen remains unidentified. Some clones are missing from TCRdb's copy, which holds only in-frame ones; the method was immunoSEQ multiplex PCR. This table holds about 48,000 clones, 75% to 90% found once. Ipilimumab CTLA-4 blockade and focal radiation were given to patients with chemo-refractory metastatic non-small-cell lung cancer. These data originate in a study of radiotherapy plus CTLA-4 blockade in lung cancer. General study points: Blood TCR clones of tumor origin expanded after radiotherapy plus ipilimumab.

V trimming: 7 bases; J trimming: 9 bases; junction bases outside the gene matches: 13. The CDR3 has 15 amino acids. Per the germline V gene, CDR1 is WNHNN and CDR2 is SYGVQD (reference sequence). The TCR originated in a human donor with non-small cell lung cancer that progressed on radiotherapy plus ipilimumab. Some clones in this sample may be carry-over from other donors' samples. Sequenced material: peripheral blood, taken from a patient treated with radiotherapy plus ipilimumab. The chain is built from TRBV10-1 and TRBJ2-1, with 9 bases aligning to TRBD2. Here the CDR3 DNA reads TGCGCCAGCACCGCCCCTGGACTAGCGCGGGGTGAGCAGTTCTTC. Translated: CASTAPGLARGEQFF.